One T cell receptor (beta chain) is described in this entry. Its antigen remains unidentified. This sample was included in a study of Ad26.COV2.S vaccination and SARS-CoV-2 variants. Overall study context: Donor was assigned to the Ad26.COV2.S arm of trial COV1001.

TCRdb's copy holds only in-frame clones and misses some; the assay was immunoSEQ multiplex PCR. The sample carries about 440,000 clones, around 90% recorded once. Treatment indicated: some 20 received Ad26.COV2.S at low or high dose, single or two shots; about 5 received placebo; per-sample allocation not given. Material that was analyzed had been drawn on day 63 after the first vaccine or placebo injection. Study results and caveats: It was found that vaccine and placebo recipients had similar non-spike TCR breadth.

V lost 0 bases and J 1 base, leaving 18 bases between the germline ends. Per the germline V gene, CDR1 is SGHVS and CDR2 is FNYEAQ. The CDR3 runs 18 residues. The TCR sequence derives from a person between 18 and 65 years old who received the Ad26.COV2.S COVID-19 vaccine or a placebo. This material consisted of peripheral blood, taken in a trial of Ad26.COV2.S vaccine versus placebo. The J gene is TRBJ1-1, the V gene TRBV7-6; the D is unclear. This chain's CDR3 is CASSLASNTGPQNTEAFF. The CDR3 coding sequence is TGTGCCAGCAGCTTAGCGAGTAATACGGGCCCCCAGAACACTGAAGCTTTCTTT.